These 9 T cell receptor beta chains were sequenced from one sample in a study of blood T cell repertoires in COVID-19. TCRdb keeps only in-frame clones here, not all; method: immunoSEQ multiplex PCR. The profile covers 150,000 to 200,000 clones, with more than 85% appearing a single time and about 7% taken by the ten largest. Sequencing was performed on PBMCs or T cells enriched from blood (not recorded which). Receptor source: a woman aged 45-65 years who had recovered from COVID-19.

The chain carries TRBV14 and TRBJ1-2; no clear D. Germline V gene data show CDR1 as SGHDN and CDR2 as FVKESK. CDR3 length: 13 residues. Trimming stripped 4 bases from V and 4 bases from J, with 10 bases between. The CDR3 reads CASSRDGVYGYTF. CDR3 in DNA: TGTGCCAGCAGCCGCGACGGAGTCTATGGCTACACCTTC.

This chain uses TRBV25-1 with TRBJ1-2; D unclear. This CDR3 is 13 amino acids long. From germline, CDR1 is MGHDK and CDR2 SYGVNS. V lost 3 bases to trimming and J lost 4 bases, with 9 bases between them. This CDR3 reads CASSERGTYGYTF. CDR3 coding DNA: TGTGCCAGCAGTGAGCGAGGAACCTATGGCTACACCTTC.

The CDR3 protein is CASSGRQGASAEQFF. CDR3 nucleotide sequence: TGTGCCAGCAGCGGTCGACAGGGGGCAAGTGCTGAGCAGTTCTTC. This chain connects TRBV5-4 to TRBJ2-1; 10 nucleotides line up with TRBD1. Trimming removed 4 bases from V and 9 bases from J; junction bases left unmatched: 10. CDR3 length: 15 residues. Germline CDR1 and CDR2: SGHNT and YYREEE (reference sequence).

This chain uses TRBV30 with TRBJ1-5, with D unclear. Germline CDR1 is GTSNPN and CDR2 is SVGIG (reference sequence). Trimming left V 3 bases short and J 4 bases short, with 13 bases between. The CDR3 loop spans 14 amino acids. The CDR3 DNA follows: TGTGCCTGGAGGCCCTCGAGATCTAATCAGCCCCAGCATTTT. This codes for CAWRPSRSNQPQHF.

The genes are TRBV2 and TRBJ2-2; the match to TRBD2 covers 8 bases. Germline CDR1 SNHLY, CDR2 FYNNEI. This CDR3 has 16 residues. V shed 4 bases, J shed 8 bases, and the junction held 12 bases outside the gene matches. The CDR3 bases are TGTGCCAGCAGTGCACCGGGACTAGTGACTTCAGGGGAGCTGTTTTTT. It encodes CASSAPGLVTSGELFF.

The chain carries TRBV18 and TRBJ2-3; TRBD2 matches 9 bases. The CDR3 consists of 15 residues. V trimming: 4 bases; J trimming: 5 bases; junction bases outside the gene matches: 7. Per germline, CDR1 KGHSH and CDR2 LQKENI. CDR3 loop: CASSRIAGVLDTQYF. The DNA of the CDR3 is TGTGCCAGCTCACGGATAGCGGGAGTGTTAGATACGCAGTATTTT.

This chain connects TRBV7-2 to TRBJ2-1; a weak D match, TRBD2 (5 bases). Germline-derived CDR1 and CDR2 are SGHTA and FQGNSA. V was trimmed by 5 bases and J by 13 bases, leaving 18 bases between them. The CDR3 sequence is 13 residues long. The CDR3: CASSDPGGPFQFF. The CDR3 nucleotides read TGTGCCAGCAGCGACCCTGGAGGACCTTTTCAGTTCTTC. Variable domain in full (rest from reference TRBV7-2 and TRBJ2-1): GAGVSQSPSNKVTEKGKDVELRCDPISGHTALYWYRQSLGQGLEFLIYFQGNSAPDKSGLPSDRFSAERTGGSVSTLTIQRTQQEDSAVYLCASSDPGGPFQFFGPGTRLTVL.

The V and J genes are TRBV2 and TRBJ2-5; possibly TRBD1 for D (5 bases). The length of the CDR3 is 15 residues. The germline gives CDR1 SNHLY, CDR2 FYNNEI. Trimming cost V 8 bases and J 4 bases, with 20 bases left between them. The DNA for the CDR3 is TGTGCCAGCCTCAGGTACCCCAGGGTTGGAGAGACCCAGTACTTC. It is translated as CASLRYPRVGETQYF.

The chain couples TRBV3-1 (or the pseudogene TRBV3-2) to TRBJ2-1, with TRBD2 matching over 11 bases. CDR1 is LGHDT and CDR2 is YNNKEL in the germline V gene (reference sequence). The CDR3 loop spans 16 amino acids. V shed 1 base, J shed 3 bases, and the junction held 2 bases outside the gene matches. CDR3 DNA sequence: TGTGCCAGCAGCCAAGCTCTAGCGGGGGGCTACAATGAGCAGTTCTTC. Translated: CASSQALAGGYNEQFF.